Given below is one TCR beta chain in context. This entry comes from a study of blood T cell repertoires in COVID-19. Germline V gene sequence: CDR1 SEHNR, CDR2 FQNEAQ (reference sequence). This CDR3 has 15 residues. V lost 0 bases, J lost 4 bases, and 5 bases stayed unmatched. Method: immunoSEQ multiplex PCR; TCRdb's copy keeps in-frame clones and lacks some. The table records approximately 70,000 clones, approximately 90% of them present only once. The sequence came from a man aged 65-85 years with active or convalescent COVID-19. The sequenced sample consisted of peripheral blood. V and J are TRBV7-9 and TRBJ1-2; 7 bases map to TRBD1. CDR3 sequence (DNA): TGTGCCAGCAGCTTAGCGGACAGGCTCTTCTATGGCTACACCTTC. This codes for CASSLADRLFYGYTF.